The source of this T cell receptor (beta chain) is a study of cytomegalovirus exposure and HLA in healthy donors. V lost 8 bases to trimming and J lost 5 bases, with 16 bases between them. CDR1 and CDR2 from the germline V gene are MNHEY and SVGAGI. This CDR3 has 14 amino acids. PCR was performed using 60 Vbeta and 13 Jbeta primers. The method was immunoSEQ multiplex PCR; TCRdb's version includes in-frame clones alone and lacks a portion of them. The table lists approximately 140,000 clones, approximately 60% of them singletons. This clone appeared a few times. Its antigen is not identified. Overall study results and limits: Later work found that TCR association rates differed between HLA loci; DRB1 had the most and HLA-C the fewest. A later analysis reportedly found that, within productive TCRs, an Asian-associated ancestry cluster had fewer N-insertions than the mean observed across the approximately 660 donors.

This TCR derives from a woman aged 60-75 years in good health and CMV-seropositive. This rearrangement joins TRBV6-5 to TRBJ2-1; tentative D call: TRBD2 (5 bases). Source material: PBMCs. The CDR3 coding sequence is TGTGCCAGCCGGCGAAGGGAGTATCACAATGAGCAGTTCTTC. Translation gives CASRRREYHNEQFF.